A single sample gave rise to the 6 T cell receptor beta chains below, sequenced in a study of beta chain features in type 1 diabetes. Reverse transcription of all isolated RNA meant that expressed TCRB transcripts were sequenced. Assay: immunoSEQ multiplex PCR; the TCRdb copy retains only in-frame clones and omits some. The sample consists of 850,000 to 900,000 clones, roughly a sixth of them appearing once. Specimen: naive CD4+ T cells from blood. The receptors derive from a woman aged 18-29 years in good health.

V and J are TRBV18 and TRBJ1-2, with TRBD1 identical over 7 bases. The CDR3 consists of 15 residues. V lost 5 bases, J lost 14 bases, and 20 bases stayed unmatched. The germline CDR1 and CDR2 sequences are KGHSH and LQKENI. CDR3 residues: CASSTRDSPLGMGTF. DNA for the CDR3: TGTGCCAGCTCAACAAGGGACAGCCCACTAGGAATGGGGACCTTC.

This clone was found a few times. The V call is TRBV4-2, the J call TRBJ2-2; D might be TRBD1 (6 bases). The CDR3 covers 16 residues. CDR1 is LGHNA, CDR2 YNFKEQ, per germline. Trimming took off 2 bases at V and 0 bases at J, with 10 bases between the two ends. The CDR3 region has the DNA TGTGCCAGCAGCCAACCTACAGGGCCGAACACCGGGGAGCTGTTTTTT. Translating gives CASSQPTGPNTGELFF.

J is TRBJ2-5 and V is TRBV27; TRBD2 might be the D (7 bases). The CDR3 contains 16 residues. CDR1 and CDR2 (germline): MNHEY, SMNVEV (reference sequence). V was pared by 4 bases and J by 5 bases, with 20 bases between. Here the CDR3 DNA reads TGTGCCAGCAGTTCATTCGGGGGGCTCCCCGGGGAGACCCAGTACTTC. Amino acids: CASSSFGGLPGETQYF.

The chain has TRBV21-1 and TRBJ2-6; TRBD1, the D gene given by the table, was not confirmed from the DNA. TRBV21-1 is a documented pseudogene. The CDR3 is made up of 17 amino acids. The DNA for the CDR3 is TGTGCCAGCAGCAAAGCCCCGGGACAGGTGGGGGCCAACGTCCTGACTTTC. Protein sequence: CASSKAPGQVGANVLTF.

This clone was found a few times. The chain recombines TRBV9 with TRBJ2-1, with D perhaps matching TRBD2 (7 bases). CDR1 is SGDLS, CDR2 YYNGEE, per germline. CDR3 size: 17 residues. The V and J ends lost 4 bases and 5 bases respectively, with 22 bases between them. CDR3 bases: TGTGCCAGCAGCCCCCGGGGGGCGGGAGTACTGCACAATGAGCAGTTCTTC. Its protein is CASSPRGAGVLHNEQFF.

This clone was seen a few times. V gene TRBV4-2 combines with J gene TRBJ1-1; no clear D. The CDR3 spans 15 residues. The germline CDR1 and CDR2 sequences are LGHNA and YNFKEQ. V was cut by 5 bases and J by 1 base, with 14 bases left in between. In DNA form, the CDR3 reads TGTGCCAGCAGCGTCTCTTGGCGGGGGAACACTGAAGCTTTCTTT. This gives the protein CASSVSWRGNTEAFF.